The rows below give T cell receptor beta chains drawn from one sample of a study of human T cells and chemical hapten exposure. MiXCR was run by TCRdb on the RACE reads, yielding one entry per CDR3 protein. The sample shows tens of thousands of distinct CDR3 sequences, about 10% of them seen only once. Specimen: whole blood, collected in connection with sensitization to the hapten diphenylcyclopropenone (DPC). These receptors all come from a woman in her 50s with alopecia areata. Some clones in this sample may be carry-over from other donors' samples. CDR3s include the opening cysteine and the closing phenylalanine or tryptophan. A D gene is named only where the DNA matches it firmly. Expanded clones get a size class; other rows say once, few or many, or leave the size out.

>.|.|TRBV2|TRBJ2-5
CASSRDGGQETQYF
TGTGCCAGCAGTCGCGATGGCGGGCAAGAGACCCAGTACTTC
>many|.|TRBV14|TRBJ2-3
CASSHKRQKTDTQYF
TGTGCCAGCAGCCACAAGCGCCAAAAAACAGATACGCAGTATTTT
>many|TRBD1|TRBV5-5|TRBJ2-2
CASRNSQGSSTGELFF
TGTGCCAGCAGAAATTCACAGGGGTCGAGCACCGGGGAGCTGTTTTTT
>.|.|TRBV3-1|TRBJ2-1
CASSQERVSYNEQFF
TGTGCCAGCAGCCAAGAGCGGGTGTCCTACAATGAGCAGTTCTTC
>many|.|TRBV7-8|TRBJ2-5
CASKHLVRQETQYF
TGTGCCAGCAAGCATCTGGTCCGTCAAGAGACCCAGTACTTC
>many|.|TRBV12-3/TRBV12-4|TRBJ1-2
CASSPRTGREVGYTF
TGTGCCAGCAGTCCCCGCACGGGCAGGGAAGTTGGCTACACCTTC
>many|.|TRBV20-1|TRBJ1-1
CSARDFYLATEAFF
TGCAGTGCTAGAGATTTCTACCTGGCGACTGAAGCTTTCTTT
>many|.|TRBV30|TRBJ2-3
CACRLVPTGDTQYF
TGTGCCTGCCGACTAGTCCCGACTGGAGATACGCAGTATTTT
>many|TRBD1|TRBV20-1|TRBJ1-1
CSAKAPGQGNTEAFF
TGCAGTGCCAAGGCACCGGGACAGGGCAACACTGAAGCTTTCTTT
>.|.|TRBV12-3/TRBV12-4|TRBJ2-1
CASRGNGDEQFF
TGTGCCAGCAGGGGGAATGGGGATGAGCAGTTCTTC
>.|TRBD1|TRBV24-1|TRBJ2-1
CATSDRAVSYNEQFF
TGTGCCACCAGCGACAGGGCGGTTTCCTACAATGAGCAGTTCTTC
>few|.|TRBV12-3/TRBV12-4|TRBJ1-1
CASTRQLMNTEAFF
TGTGCCAGCACCAGACAGCTAATGAACACTGAAGCTTTCTTT
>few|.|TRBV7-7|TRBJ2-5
CASSLEGAIGATQYF
TGTGCCAGCAGCTTAGAAGGGGCAATTGGGGCAACCCAGTACTTC
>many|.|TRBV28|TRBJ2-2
CASSIQVADTGELFF
TGTGCCAGCAGTATCCAGGTAGCGGACACCGGGGAGCTGTTTTTT
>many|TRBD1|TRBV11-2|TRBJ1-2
CASSLETGGVGYTF
TGTGCCAGCAGCTTAGAAACAGGGGGTGTTGGCTACACCTTC
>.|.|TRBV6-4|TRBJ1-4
CASSVPATNEKLFF
TGTGCCAGCAGTGTTCCAGCAACTAATGAAAAACTGTTTTTT
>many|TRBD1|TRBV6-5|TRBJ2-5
CASSTDRGETQYF
TGTGCCAGCAGTACGGACAGGGGTGAGACCCAGTACTTC
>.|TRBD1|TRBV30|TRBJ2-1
CAVDRGPANEQFF
TGTGCCGTAGACAGGGGGCCTGCCAATGAGCAGTTCTTC
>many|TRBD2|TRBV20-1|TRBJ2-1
CSAGTSGRMYNEQFF
TGCAGTGCTGGGACTAGCGGGAGAATGTACAATGAGCAGTTCTTC
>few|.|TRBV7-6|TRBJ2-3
CASSLGPESTDTQYF
TGTGCCAGCAGCTTAGGTCCGGAAAGCACAGATACGCAGTATTTT
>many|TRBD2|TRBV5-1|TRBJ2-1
CASSAGDTYNEQFF
TGCGCCAGCAGTGCGGGAGACACCTACAATGAGCAGTTCTTC
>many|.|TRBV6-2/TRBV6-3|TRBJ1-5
CASSPRPVGGHQPQHF
TGTGCCAGCAGCCCCAGGCCAGTCGGGGGGCATCAGCCCCAGCATTTT
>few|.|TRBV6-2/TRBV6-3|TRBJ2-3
CASSLTPPTRPDTQYF
TGTGCCAGCAGTTTGACTCCACCGACTAGACCAGATACGCAGTATTTT
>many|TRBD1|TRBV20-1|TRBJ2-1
CSASRGTAGNEQFF
TGCAGTGCTAGCAGGGGGACAGCTGGGAATGAGCAGTTCTTC
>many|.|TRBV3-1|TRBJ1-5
CASSQEPGARQPQHF
TGTGCCAGCAGCCAAGAACCAGGGGCACGCCAGCCCCAGCATTTT
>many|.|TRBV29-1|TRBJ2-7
CSVGLQSYEQYF
TGCAGCGTTGGACTCCAGTCCTACGAGCAGTACTTC
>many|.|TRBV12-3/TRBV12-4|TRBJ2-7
CASSFDRISYEQYF
TGTGCCAGCAGTTTTGACAGAATCTCCTACGAGCAGTACTTC
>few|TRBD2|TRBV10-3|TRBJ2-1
CAISERAGAKPDNEQFF
TGTGCCATCAGTGAGCGAGCGGGAGCCAAACCGGACAATGAGCAGTTCTTC
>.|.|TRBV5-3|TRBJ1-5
CARSLERGQPQHF
TGTGCCAGAAGCTTGGAAAGAGGACAGCCCCAGCATTTT
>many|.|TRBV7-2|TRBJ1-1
CASSVSGVGTEAFF
TGTGCCAGCAGCGTGTCAGGGGTCGGCACTGAAGCTTTCTTT
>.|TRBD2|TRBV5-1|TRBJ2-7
CASSSTSGASGEQYF
TGCGCCAGCAGCTCAACTAGCGGGGCGTCTGGTGAGCAGTACTTC
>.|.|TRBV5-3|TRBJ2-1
CARSLAGAGTDDNEQFF
TGTGCCAGAAGCTTGGCGGGGGCTGGGACCGATGACAATGAGCAGTTCTTC